This TCR beta chain was observed in a study of CD8+ T cells in alopecia areata. Overall study context: Treated individuals took tofacitinib by mouth, 5 to 10 mg twice daily.

Per the germline V gene, CDR1 is SGHDT and CDR2 is YYEEEE. The V and J ends lost 3 bases and 5 bases, in that order; junction bases with no gene match: 5. The CDR3 is made up of 14 amino acids. cDNA serving as the sequencing template came from extracted, reverse transcribed RNA. Profiled with immunoSEQ multiplex PCR; TCRdb holds only in-frame clones, not every one. The top ten clones hold roughly 14% of a sample with over 150,000 clones, 50% to 75% of them seen once. The V and J genes are TRBV5-6 and TRBJ1-1, with 9 nucleotides matching TRBD1. The specimen was CD4+ T cells sorted from blood, collected at week 0. The sequence was collected from a human donor with alopecia areata. The CDR3 nucleotides are TGTGCCAGCAGCTGGGACAGGGTCGATACTGAAGCTTTCTTT. Its translation: CASSWDRVDTEAFF.